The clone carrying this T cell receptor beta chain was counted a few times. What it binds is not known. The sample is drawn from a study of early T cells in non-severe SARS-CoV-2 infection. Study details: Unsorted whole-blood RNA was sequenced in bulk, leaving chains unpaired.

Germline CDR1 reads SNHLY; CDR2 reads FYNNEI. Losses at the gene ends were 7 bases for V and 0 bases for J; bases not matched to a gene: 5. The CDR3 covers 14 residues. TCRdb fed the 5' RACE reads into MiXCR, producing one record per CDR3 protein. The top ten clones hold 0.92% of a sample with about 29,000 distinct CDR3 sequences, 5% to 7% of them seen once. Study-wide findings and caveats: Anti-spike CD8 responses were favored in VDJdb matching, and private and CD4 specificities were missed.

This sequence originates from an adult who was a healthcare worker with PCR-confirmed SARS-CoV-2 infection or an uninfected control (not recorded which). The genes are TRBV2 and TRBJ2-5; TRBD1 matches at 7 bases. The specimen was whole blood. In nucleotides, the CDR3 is TGTGCCAGCAACCCGGACAGGTACCAAGAGACCCAGTACTTC. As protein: CASNPDRYQETQYF.